The entry below describes one T cell receptor (beta chain). Each CDR3 protein is one row after TCRdb ran MiXCR on the 5' RACE reads. The sample has under 700,000 distinct CDR3 sequences, about a fifth seen once; the top ten hold about an eighth. Deletions cut 0 bases from V and 7 bases from J, with 16 bases between. Germline loops: CDR1 SEHNR, CDR2 FQNEAQ (reference sequence). This CDR3 has 15 amino acids. This specimen belongs to a study of T-cell memory formation after mild COVID-19. J is TRBJ2-7 and V is TRBV7-9; no clear D gene. This TCR derives from an adult woman who had mild COVID-19 (a few samples of this study predate the infection). Cell type and time point are not known. Material for sequencing was PBMCs or a T cell subset sorted from them (not recorded which). The CDR3 coding sequence is TGTGCCAGCAGCTTAGCGTCGCTTTCCCACTGGGAGCAGTACTTC. Protein product: CASSLASLSHWEQYF. The variable domain in full, completed from reference TRBV7-9 and TRBJ2-7, reads DTGVSQNPRHKITKRGQNVTFRCDPISEHNRLYWYRQTLGQGPEFLTYFQNEAQLEKSRLLSDRFSAERPKGSFSTLEIQRTEQGDSAMYLCASSLASLSHWEQYFGPGTRLTVT.